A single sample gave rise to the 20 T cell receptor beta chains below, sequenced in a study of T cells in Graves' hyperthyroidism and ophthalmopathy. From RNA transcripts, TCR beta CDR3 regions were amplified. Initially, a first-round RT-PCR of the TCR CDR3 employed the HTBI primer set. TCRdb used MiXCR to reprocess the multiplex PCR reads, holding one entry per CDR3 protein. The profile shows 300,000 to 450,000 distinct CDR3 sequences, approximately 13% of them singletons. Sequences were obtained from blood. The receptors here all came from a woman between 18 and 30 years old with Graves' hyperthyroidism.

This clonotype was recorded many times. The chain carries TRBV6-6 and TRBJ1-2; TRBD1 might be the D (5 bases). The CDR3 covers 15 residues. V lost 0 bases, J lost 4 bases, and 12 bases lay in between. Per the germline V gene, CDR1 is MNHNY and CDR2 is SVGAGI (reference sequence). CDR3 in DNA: TGTGCCAGCAGTTACTCGCCGACAGCTCTCTATGGCTACACCTTC. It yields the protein CASSYSPTALYGYTF.

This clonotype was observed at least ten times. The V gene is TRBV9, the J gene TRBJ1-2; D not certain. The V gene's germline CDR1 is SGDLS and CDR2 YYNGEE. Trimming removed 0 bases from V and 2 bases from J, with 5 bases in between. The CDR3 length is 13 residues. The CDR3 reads CASSVAGNYGYTF. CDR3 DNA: TGTGCCAGCAGCGTAGCCGGGAACTATGGCTACACCTTC.

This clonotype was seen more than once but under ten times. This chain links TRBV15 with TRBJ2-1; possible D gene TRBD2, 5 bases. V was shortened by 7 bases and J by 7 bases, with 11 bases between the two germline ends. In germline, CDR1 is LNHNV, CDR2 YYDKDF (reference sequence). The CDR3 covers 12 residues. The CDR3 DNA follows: TGTGCCACCAACCCAACGGGAAATGAGCAGTTCTTC. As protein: CATNPTGNEQFF.

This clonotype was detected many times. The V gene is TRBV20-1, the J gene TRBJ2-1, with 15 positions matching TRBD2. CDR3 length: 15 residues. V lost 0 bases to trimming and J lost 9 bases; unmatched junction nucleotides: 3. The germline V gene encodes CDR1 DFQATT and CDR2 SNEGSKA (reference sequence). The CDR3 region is CSARDRTSGGAEQFF. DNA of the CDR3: TGCAGTGCTAGAGATCGGACTAGCGGGGGGGCTGAGCAGTTCTTC.

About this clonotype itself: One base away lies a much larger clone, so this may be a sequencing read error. Here the CDR3 reads CSISELQGTDTQYF. The CDR3 bases are TGTTCCATCAGTGAGTTGCAGGGGACAGATACGCAGTATTTT. This chain uses TRBV10-3 with TRBJ2-3; perhaps TRBD1 as D (6 bases). Germline values: CDR1 ENHRY, CDR2 SYGVKD. The CDR3 loop spans 14 amino acids.

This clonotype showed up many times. Written as DNA, the CDR3 is TGCAGCGTTGACAGGGACAGGGGCACTGAAGCTTTCTTT. Translated: CSVDRDRGTEAFF. The chain is built from TRBV29-1 and TRBJ1-1; TRBD1 aligns across 10 bases. With V trimmed by 3 bases and J by 4 bases, 2 bases remained unmatched. The CDR3 has 13 residues. Germline CDR1 reads SQVTM; CDR2 reads ANQGSEA.

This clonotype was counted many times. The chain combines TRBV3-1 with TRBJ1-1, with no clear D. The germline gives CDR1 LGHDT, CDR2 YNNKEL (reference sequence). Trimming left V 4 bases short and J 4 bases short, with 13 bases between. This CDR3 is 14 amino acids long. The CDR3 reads CASSPRDGLTEAFF. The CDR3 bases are TGTGCCAGCAGCCCTCGTGACGGCCTCACTGAAGCTTTCTTT.

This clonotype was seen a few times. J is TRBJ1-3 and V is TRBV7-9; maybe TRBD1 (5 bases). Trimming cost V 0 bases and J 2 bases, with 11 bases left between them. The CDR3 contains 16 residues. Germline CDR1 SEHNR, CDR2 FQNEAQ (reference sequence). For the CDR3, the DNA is TGTGCCAGCAGCTTAGCGGCACTGGACACTGGAAACACCATATATTTT. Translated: CASSLAALDTGNTIYF.

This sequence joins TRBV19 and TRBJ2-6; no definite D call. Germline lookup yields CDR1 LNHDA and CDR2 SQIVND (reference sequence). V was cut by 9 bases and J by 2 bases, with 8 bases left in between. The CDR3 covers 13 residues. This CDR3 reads CASERAGANVLTF. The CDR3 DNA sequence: TGTGCCAGCGAAAGAGCTGGGGCCAACGTCCTGACTTTC.

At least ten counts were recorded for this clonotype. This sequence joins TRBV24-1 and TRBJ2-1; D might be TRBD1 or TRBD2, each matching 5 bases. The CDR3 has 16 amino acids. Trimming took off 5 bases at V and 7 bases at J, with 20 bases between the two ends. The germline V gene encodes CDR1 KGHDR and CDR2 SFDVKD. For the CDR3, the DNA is TGTGCCACCAGTGCCTTACCGGGACCCATTGTGAATGAGCAGTTCTTC. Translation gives CATSALPGPIVNEQFF.

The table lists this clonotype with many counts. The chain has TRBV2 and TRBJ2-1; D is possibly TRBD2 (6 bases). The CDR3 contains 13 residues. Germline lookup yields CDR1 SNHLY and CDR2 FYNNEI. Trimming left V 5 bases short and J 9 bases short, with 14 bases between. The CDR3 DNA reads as TGTGCCAGCAGTCTCAGTGGGGGAGGTGAGCAGTTCTTC. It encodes CASSLSGGGEQFF.

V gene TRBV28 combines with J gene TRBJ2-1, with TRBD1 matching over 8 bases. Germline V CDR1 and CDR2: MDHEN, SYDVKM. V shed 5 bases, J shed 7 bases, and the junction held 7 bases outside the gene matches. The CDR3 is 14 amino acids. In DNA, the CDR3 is TGTGCCAGCAGTCCCGGACAGGGTTTGAATGAGCAGTTCTTC. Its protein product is CASSPGQGLNEQFF.

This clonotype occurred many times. The CDR3 region is CASMGGRETQYF. CDR3 DNA: TGTGCCAGCATGGGGGGAAGAGAGACCCAGTACTTC. The chain has TRBV2 and TRBJ2-5; D perhaps matches TRBD2 (6 bases). Between the trimmed V and J ends, which lost 7 bases and 4 bases, there was a span of 10 bases. This CDR3 spans 12 amino acids. The germline V gene has CDR1 SNHLY and CDR2 FYNNEI.

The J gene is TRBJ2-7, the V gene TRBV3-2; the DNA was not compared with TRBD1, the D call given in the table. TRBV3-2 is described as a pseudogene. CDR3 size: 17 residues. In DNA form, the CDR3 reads TGTGCCAGCAGCTACCGGGACACCTTGTCGGGTGACTACGAGCAGTACTTC. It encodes CASSYRDTLSGDYEQYF.

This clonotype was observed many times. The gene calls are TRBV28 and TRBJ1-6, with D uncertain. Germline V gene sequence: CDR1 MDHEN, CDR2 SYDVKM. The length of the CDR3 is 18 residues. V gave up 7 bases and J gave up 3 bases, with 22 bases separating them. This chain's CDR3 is CASNPLGASTIYNSPLHF. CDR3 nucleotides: TGTGCCAGCAATCCCCTCGGAGCATCCACTATCTATAATTCACCCCTCCACTTT. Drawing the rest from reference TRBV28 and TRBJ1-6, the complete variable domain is DVKVTQSSRYLVKRTGEKVFLECVQDMDHENMFWYRQDPGLGLRLIYFSYDVKMKEKGDIPEGYSVSREKKERFSLILESASTNQTSMYLCASNPLGASTIYNSPLHFGNGTRLTVT.

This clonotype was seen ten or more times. Here the CDR3 reads CAWTGVTEQYF. The CDR3 region has the DNA TGTGCCTGGACAGGGGTTACCGAGCAGTACTTC. The chain carries TRBV30 and TRBJ2-7; TRBD1 might be the D (6 bases). The CDR3 totals 11 residues. CDR1 and CDR2 from the germline V gene are GTSNPN and SVGIG (reference sequence). With 4 bases removed from V and 6 bases from J, the gap between germline ends came to 10 bases.

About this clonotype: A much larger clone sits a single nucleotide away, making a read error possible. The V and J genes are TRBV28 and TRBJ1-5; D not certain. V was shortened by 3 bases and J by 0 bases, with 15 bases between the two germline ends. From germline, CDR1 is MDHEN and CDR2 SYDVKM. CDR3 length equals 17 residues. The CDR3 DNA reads TGTGCCAGCAGTTTGTATGCAAATACCCATAGCAATCAGCCCCAGCATTTT. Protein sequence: CASSLYANTHSNQPQHF.

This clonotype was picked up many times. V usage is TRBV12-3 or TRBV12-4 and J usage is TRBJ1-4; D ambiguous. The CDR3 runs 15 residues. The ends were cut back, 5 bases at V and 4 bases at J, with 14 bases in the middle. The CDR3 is CASSPRLGFNEKLFF. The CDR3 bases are TGTGCCAGCAGTCCCCGGCTAGGGTTTAATGAAAAACTGTTTTTT.

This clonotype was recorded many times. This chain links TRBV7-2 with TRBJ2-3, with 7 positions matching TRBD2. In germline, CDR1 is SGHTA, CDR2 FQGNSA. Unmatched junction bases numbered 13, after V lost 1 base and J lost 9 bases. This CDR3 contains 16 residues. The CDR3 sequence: CASSLGGLDHSRTQYF. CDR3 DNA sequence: TGTGCCAGCAGCTTAGGAGGACTAGACCACTCCAGAACGCAGTATTTT.

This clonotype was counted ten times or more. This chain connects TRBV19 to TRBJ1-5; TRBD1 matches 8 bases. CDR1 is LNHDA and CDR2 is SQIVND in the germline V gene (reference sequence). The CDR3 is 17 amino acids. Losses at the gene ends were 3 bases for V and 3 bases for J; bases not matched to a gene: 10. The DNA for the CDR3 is TGTGCCAGTAGTATCTCGGTGGACAGGGCCCCCAATCAGCCCCAGCATTTT. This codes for CASSISVDRAPNQPQHF.